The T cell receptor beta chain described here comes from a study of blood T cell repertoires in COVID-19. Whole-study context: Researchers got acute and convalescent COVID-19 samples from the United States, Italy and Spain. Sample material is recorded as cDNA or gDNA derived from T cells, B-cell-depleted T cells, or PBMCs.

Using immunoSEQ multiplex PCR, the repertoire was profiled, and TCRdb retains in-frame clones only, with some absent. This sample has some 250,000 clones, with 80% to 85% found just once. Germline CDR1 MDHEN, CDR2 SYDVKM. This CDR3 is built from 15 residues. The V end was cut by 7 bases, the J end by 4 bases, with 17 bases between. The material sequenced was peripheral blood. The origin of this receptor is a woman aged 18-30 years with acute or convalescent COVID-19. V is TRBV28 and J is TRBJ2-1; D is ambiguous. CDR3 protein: CASTSLPLSYNEQFF. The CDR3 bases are TGTGCCAGCACCTCACTCCCCCTGTCGTACAATGAGCAGTTCTTC.